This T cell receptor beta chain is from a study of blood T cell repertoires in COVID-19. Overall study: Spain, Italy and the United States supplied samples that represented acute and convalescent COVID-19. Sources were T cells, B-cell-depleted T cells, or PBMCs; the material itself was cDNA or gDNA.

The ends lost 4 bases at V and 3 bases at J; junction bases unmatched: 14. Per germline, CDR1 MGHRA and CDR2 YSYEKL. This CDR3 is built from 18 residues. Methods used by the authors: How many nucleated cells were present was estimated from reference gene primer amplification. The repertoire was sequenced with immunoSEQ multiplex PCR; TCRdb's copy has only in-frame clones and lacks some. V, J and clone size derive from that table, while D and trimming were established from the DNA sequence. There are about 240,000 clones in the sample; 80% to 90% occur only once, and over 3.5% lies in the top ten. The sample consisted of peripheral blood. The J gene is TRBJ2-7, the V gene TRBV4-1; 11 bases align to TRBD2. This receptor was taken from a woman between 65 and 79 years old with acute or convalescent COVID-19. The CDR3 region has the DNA TGCGCCAGCAGCCCTGATTGGCTAGCGGGGGGAGTTGGCTACGAGCAGTACTTC. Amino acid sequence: CASSPDWLAGGVGYEQYF.